This T cell receptor beta chain was recovered during a study of beta chain features in type 1 diabetes. Study summary: Healthy donors resembled patients in age, gender and cell yields. Study results and limitations: Among patients with Type 1 diabetes, TCRB CDR3s were moderately but significantly shorter in every one of the four CD4+ subsets. Lower insertion and higher deletion counts appeared at VDJ junctions in type 1 diabetes patients.

About 120 mL of blood, on average, came from one heparinised draw per donor. This clone was counted between two and nine times. Its specificity is unknown. Reverse transcribing all isolated RNA meant expressed TCRB transcripts were sequenced. Some clones are missing from TCRdb's copy, which holds only in-frame ones; the method was immunoSEQ multiplex PCR. This sample carries 250,000 to 350,000 clones, 9.5% to 12% of them seen once, and the ten largest clones take just over 0.015%. V was shortened by 5 bases and J by 6 bases, with 14 bases between the two germline ends. Germline-derived CDR1 and CDR2 are MNHEY and SVGAGI. There are 13 residues in the CDR3.

The specimen sequenced was naive CD4+ T cells from blood. This chain connects TRBV6-5 to TRBJ2-7; D is uncertain. The clonotype was recovered from a young woman in good health. CDR3 sequence reads: CASSQFSAGEQYF. The CDR3 nucleotides are TGTGCCAGCAGTCAATTTTCCGCAGGCGAGCAGTACTTC.